The 28 T cell receptor beta chains presented below share a single source sample, sequenced in a study of Graves' ophthalmopathy and Graves' hyperthyroidism. RNA served as the template for amplifying TCR beta CDR3 regions. Following a first-round RT-PCR that used HTBI primers, a second-round multiplex PCR was carried out. In TCRdb, the multiplex PCR reads were re-called with MiXCR into one record per CDR3 protein. The table lists over 150,000 distinct CDR3 sequences, 30% to 45% of them singletons. The sample consisted of peripheral blood. These receptors were collected from a middle-aged woman with Graves' ophthalmopathy.

This clonotype was seen only once. This chain connects TRBV28 to TRBJ1-6; D is uncertain. Germline values: CDR1 MDHEN, CDR2 SYDVKM. Trimming pared 8 bases from V and 9 bases from J, leaving 17 bases between. The CDR3 extends over 14 amino acids. The CDR3 DNA sequence: TGTGCCAGCTACGCGGGTGGGTCCGGTTCACCCCTCCACTTT. This encodes CASYAGGSGSPLHF.

This clonotype has just a few counts. V is TRBV11-2 and J is TRBJ2-5; no reliable D call. This CDR3 has 15 residues. V was trimmed by 0 bases and J by 1 base, leaving 9 bases between them. The germline gives CDR1 SGHAT, CDR2 FQNNGV. CDR3 amino acids: CASSLEGFPQETQYF. CDR3 sequence (DNA): TGTGCCAGCAGCTTAGAGGGGTTCCCCCAAGAGACCCAGTACTTC.

The chain links TRBV12-3 or TRBV12-4 to TRBJ1-3, with D unresolved. The CDR3 contains 14 residues. The ends were cut back, 5 bases at V and 3 bases at J, with 11 bases in the middle. The CDR3 DNA follows: TGTGCCAGCAGTCCCCCGAGACGTGGAAACACCATATATTTT. This encodes CASSPPRRGNTIYF.

The chain links TRBV4-2 to TRBJ2-7, with TRBD2 matching over 9 bases. The CDR3 consists of 20 residues. Per the germline V gene, CDR1 is LGHNA and CDR2 is YNFKEQ. V shed 4 bases and J 0 bases; nucleotides not matched to a gene: 19. CDR3 coding DNA: TGTGCCAGCAGCCCGCAGCCCCACCTGGCTAGCGGGACCCGCTCCTACGAGCAGTACTTC. It codes for CASSPQPHLASGTRSYEQYF.

In its sample, this clonotype was seen many times. The chain has TRBV19 and TRBJ1-1, with D possibly being TRBD1 (6 bases). The germline gives CDR1 LNHDA, CDR2 SQIVND (reference sequence). The CDR3 has 15 residues. V was shortened by 8 bases and J by 1 base, with 17 bases between the two germline ends. CDR3 in DNA: TGTGCCAGTTGCCCCGGGACACCCAAGAACACTGAAGCTTTCTTT. It specifies CASCPGTPKNTEAFF. Using reference TRBV19 and TRBJ1-1 for the parts outside the CDR3, the full variable domain is DGGITQSPKYLFRKEGQNVTLSCEQNLNHDAMYWYRQDPGQGLRLIYYSQIVNDFQKGDIAEGYSVSREKKESFPLTVTSAQKNPTAFYLCASCPGTPKNTEAFFGQGTRLTVV.

The chain is built from TRBV12-3 or TRBV12-4 and TRBJ1-1, with D possibly being TRBD1 (5 bases). The CDR3 runs to 14 residues. V was clipped by 4 bases and J by 7 bases, with 16 bases between them. CDR3 bases: TGTGCCAGCAGTTCCTGGGGCGGCCCTAATGAAGCTTTCTTT. Protein: CASSSWGGPNEAFF.

This clonotype was seen many times. The chain joins TRBV6-1 to TRBJ2-5; TRBD1 matches 9 bases. The CDR3 loop spans 14 amino acids. Unmatched junction bases numbered 6, after V lost 5 bases and J lost 5 bases. Germline CDR1 MNHNS, CDR2 SASEGT. In DNA, the CDR3 is TGTGCCAGCAGTCCAACACAGGGGGCGGAGACCCAGTACTTC. Its translation is CASSPTQGAETQYF.

At least ten counts were recorded for this clonotype. The chain has TRBV5-1 and TRBJ2-7; a weak D match, TRBD1 (6 bases). In germline, CDR1 is SGHRS, CDR2 YFSETQ. V was pared by 2 bases and J by 0 bases, with 24 bases between. This CDR3 contains 19 residues. CDR3 sequence: CASSFSSRQSDRSSYEQYF. In DNA, the CDR3 is TGCGCCAGCAGCTTTTCATCACGACAGTCCGACAGGAGCTCCTACGAGCAGTACTTC. The whole variable domain, filled in from reference TRBV5-1 and TRBJ2-7, reads KAGVTQTPRYLIKTRGQQVTLSCSPISGHRSVSWYQQTPGQGLQFLFEYFSETQRNKGNFPGRFSGRQFSNSRSEMNVSTLELGDSALYLCASSFSSRQSDRSSYEQYFGPGTRLTVT.

This clonotype was observed many times. This rearrangement joins TRBV5-1 to TRBJ2-7; 8 nucleotides agree with TRBD1. Per germline, CDR1 SGHRS and CDR2 YFSETQ. V lost 5 bases to trimming and J lost 4 bases; unmatched junction nucleotides: 8. CDR3 length equals 14 residues. The DNA of the CDR3 is TGCGCCAGCAGGCCGGACAGGGCGACGTACGAGCAGTACTTC. Translated: CASRPDRATYEQYF. The variable domain in full, completed from reference TRBV5-1 and TRBJ2-7, reads KAGVTQTPRYLIKTRGQQVTLSCSPISGHRSVSWYQQTPGQGLQFLFEYFSETQRNKGNFPGRFSGRQFSNSRSEMNVSTLELGDSALYLCASRPDRATYEQYFGPGTRLTVT.

This chain connects TRBV12-3 or TRBV12-4 to TRBJ2-2, with 9 bases identical to TRBD1. V dropped 3 bases and J dropped 3; count of bases not matched to a gene: 14. This CDR3 contains 19 residues. The CDR3 bases are TGTGCCAGCAGTTTCAGCATCTACCGGGACAGGGCTGACACCGGGGAGCTGTTTTTT. It encodes CASSFSIYRDRADTGELFF.

The V gene is TRBV6-1, the J gene TRBJ1-2, with 8 positions matching TRBD1. The CDR3 sequence is 14 residues long. V lost 6 bases and J lost 6; bases outside the gene matches: 9. Germline values: CDR1 MNHNS, CDR2 SASEGT. The CDR3 reads CASRPGQAPHGYTF. The DNA of the CDR3 is TGTGCCAGCAGGCCGGGACAGGCCCCTCATGGCTACACCTTC.

This clonotype appeared many times. The V call is TRBV6-2 or TRBV6-3, the J call TRBJ1-1; tentatively, D is TRBD1 (6 bases). Germline V CDR1 and CDR2: MNHEY, SVGEGT. This CDR3 is built from 13 residues. With 6 bases removed from V and 1 base from J, the gap between germline ends came to 9 bases. The CDR3 DNA reads as TGTGCCAGCAGGCTGGGACAGAACACTGAAGCTTTCTTT. It codes for CASRLGQNTEAFF.

This clonotype was observed a handful of times. The chain joins TRBV6-1 to TRBJ1-3; D ambiguous. The CDR3 spans 12 residues. Trimming pared 7 bases from V and 0 bases from J, leaving 4 bases between. Germline CDR1 and CDR2: MNHNS and SASEGT. CDR3 in DNA: TGTGCCAGCACAAGCTCTGGAAACACCATATATTTT. This gives the protein CASTSSGNTIYF.

This clonotype was seen a handful of times. This chain joins TRBV18 and TRBJ2-2; tentatively, D is TRBD1 (5 bases). In germline, CDR1 is KGHSH, CDR2 LQKENI. Trimming stripped 3 bases from V and 4 bases from J, with 15 bases between. The CDR3 runs to 16 residues. The DNA of the CDR3 is TGTGCCAGCTCACCGATTGCAGGGTTATTCACCGGGGAGCTGTTTTTT. This sequence encodes CASSPIAGLFTGELFF.

This rearrangement joins TRBV28 to TRBJ2-5; D is possibly TRBD2 (6 bases). Germline V lookup: CDR1 MDHEN, CDR2 SYDVKM. Trimming took 5 bases from V and 1 from J, leaving 14 bases between them. This CDR3 is 15 amino acids long. CDR3 DNA sequence: TGTGCCAGCAGTCCCAAGGTGGGGGGCCAAGAGACCCAGTACTTC. This encodes CASSPKVGGQETQYF.

The table lists this clonotype with many counts. The V gene is TRBV12-3 or TRBV12-4, the J gene TRBJ1-1; no firm D call. The CDR3 loop spans 13 amino acids. The ends were cut back, 8 bases at V and 5 bases at J, with 15 bases in the middle. The CDR3 reads CASDRARGTEAFF. The DNA of the CDR3 is TGTGCCAGCGATCGGGCACGAGGGACTGAAGCTTTCTTT.

This clonotype was detected ten times or more. The rearrangement joins TRBV9 to TRBJ2-5; tentative D call: TRBD1 (6 bases). Trimming shortened V by 4 bases and J by 0 bases, and 10 bases separated the two germline ends. The CDR3 loop spans 14 amino acids. CDR1 and CDR2 from the germline V gene are SGDLS and YYNGEE. This chain's CDR3 is CASSQGLYQETQYF. CDR3 in DNA: TGTGCCAGCAGCCAGGGGCTGTACCAAGAGACCCAGTACTTC.

This clonotype was recorded at least ten times. This chain uses TRBV6-2 or TRBV6-3 with TRBJ1-2; D gene uncertain. Trimming cost V 5 bases and J 4 bases, with 11 bases left between them. Germline V gives CDR1 MNHEY, CDR2 SVGEGT. This CDR3 is 13 amino acids long. The CDR3 loop reads CASSRTDVYGYTF. The CDR3 nucleotides read TGTGCCAGCAGTCGGACGGACGTCTATGGCTACACCTTC.

This clonotype was recorded a few times. The chain couples TRBV29-1 to TRBJ1-2, with D uncertain. CDR3 length: 13 amino acids. CDR1 and CDR2 (germline): SQVTM, ANQGSEA. Trimming removed 5 bases at V and 2 bases at J, with 12 bases between. The CDR3 spells CSVSRTANYGYTF. The CDR3 coding sequence is TGCAGCGTTAGCCGGACGGCCAACTATGGCTACACCTTC. The full variable domain, completed using reference TRBV29-1 and TRBJ1-2, is SAVISQKPSRDICQRGTSLTIQCQVDSQVTMMFWYRQQPGQSLTLIATANQGSEATYESGFVIDKFPISRPNLTFSTLTVSNMSPEDSSIYLCSVSRTANYGYTFGSGTRLTVV.

This chain uses TRBV7-2 with TRBJ2-5, with D perhaps matching TRBD1 (7 bases). CDR3 length: 16 residues. Germline assignment: CDR1 SGHTA and CDR2 FQGNSA. Trimming left V 1 base short and J 5 bases short, with 17 bases between. The CDR3 spells CASSLGSSAGGETQYF. DNA for the CDR3: TGTGCCAGCAGCTTAGGGTCGTCGGCAGGGGGGGAGACCCAGTACTTC.

This clonotype occurred many times. V and J are TRBV12-3 or TRBV12-4 and TRBJ2-7; D may be TRBD1 (6 bases). Trimming cost V 6 bases and J 9 bases, with 18 bases left between them. The CDR3 is 13 residues long. The CDR3 loop is CASRPPGDGVQYF. DNA of the CDR3: TGTGCCAGCAGGCCGCCAGGGGATGGGGTGCAGTACTTC.

This sequence joins TRBV6-1 and TRBJ1-6; D may be TRBD1 (6 bases). CDR1 is MNHNS, CDR2 SASEGT, per germline. Trimming cost V 7 bases and J 1 base, with 20 bases left between them. CDR3 length: 18 amino acids. The chain's CDR3 is CASTLFGGLGSYNSPLHF. CDR3 bases: TGTGCCAGCACCCTATTCGGGGGCCTGGGGTCCTATAATTCACCCCTCCACTTT.

Ten or more counts support this clonotype. V usage is TRBV30 and J usage is TRBJ2-5; 16 positions match TRBD2. Germline assignment: CDR1 GTSNPN and CDR2 SVGIG (reference sequence). The CDR3 is 15 amino acids. V lost 7 bases and J lost 0; bases outside the gene matches: 2. CDR3: CASGLAGGYQETQYF. The CDR3 DNA is TGTGCCTCGGGACTAGCGGGAGGGTACCAAGAGACCCAGTACTTC.

V usage is TRBV28 and J usage is TRBJ2-6; no clear D gene. V was clipped by 8 bases and J by 0 bases, with 8 bases between them. Germline-derived CDR1 and CDR2 are MDHEN and SYDVKM. There are 14 residues in the CDR3. CDR3 residues: CASVPFSGANVLTF. CDR3 nucleotides: TGTGCCAGCGTACCCTTCTCTGGGGCCAACGTCCTGACTTTC.

This clonotype was detected ten times or more. V and J are TRBV20-1 and TRBJ2-7, with D possibly TRBD2 on 5 matching bases. The CDR3 sequence is 11 residues long. CDR1 is DFQATT and CDR2 is SNEGSKA in the germline V gene (reference sequence). V was cut by 6 bases and J by 6 bases, with 12 bases left in between. The CDR3 here is CSALQGGEQYF. CDR3 nucleotides: TGCAGTGCCCTCCAAGGAGGCGAGCAGTACTTC.

This clonotype was detected many times. V is TRBV19 and J is TRBJ1-2; D might be TRBD1 (5 bases). In germline, CDR1 is LNHDA, CDR2 SQIVND (reference sequence). V shed 7 bases and J shed 4 bases, with 16 bases lying between them. This CDR3 has 14 amino acids. The CDR3 DNA is TGTGCCAGTAAGCGTTGGGACCCCTCCTATGGCTACACCTTC. As protein: CASKRWDPSYGYTF.

The V call is TRBV20-1, the J call TRBJ2-5; TRBD2 matches at 9 bases. V gave up 3 bases and J gave up 5 bases; unmatched junction bases: 13. Germline-derived CDR1 and CDR2 are DFQATT and SNEGSKA (reference sequence). The CDR3 has 16 residues. The CDR3 reads CSASGVGLAGRETQYF. CDR3 coding DNA: TGCAGTGCTAGTGGCGTGGGGCTAGCGGGACGCGAGACCCAGTACTTC.

This chain's CDR3 is CASSLGGTKNIQYF. CDR3 in DNA: TGTGCCAGCAGTTTGGGGGGAACCAAAAACATTCAGTACTTC. J is TRBJ2-4 and V is TRBV12-3 or TRBV12-4; possibly TRBD2 for D (6 bases). The CDR3 has 14 amino acids. With 3 bases removed from V and 2 bases from J, the gap between germline ends came to 8 bases.